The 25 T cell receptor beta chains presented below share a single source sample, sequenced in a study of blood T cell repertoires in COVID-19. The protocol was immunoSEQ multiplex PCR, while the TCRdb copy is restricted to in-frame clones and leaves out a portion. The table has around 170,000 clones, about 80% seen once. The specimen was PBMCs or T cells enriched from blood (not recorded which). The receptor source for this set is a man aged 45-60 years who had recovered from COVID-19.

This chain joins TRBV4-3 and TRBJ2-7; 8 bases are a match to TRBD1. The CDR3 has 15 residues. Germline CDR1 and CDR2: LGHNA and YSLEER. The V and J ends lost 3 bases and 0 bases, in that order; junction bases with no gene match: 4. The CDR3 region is CASSQDRDSSYEQYF. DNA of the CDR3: TGCGCCAGCAGCCAGGACAGGGACAGCTCCTACGAGCAGTACTTC.

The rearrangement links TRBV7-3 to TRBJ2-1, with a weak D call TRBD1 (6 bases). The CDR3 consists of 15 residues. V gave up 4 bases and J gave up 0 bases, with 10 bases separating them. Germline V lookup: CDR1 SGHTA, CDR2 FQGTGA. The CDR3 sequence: CASSSGQSSYNEQFF. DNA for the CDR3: TGTGCCAGCAGCTCAGGACAGAGCTCCTACAATGAGCAGTTCTTC.

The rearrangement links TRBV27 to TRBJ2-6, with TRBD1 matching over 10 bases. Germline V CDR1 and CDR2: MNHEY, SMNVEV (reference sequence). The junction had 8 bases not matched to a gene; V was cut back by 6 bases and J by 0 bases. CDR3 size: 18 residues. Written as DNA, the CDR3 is TGTGCCAGCAGAAAGTACGGGACAGGGGACTCTGGGGCCAACGTCCTGACTTTC. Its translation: CASRKYGTGDSGANVLTF.

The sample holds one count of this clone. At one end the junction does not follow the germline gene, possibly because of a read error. This CDR3 reads CASSSKRAGRQETQYF. The CDR3 nucleotides are TGTGCTAGCAGCTCCAAGAGGGCCGGACGCCAAGAGACCCAGTACTTC. This chain joins TRBV7-7 and TRBJ2-5, with D tentatively TRBD2 (5 bases). The CDR3 is 16 amino acids. Germline V gives CDR1 SSHAT, CDR2 FNYEAQ (reference sequence).

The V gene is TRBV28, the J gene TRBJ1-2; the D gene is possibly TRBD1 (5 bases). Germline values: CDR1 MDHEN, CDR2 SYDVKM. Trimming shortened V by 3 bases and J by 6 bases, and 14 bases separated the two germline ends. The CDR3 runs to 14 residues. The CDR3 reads CASSLGGVIHGYTF. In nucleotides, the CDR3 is TGTGCCAGCAGTTTGGGGGGGGTAATCCATGGCTACACCTTC.

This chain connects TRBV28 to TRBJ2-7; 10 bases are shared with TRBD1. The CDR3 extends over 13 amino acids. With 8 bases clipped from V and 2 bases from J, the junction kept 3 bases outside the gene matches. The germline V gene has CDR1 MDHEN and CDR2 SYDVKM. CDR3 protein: CASGDRGPYEQYF. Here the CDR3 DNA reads TGTGCCAGCGGGGACAGGGGTCCCTACGAGCAGTACTTC.

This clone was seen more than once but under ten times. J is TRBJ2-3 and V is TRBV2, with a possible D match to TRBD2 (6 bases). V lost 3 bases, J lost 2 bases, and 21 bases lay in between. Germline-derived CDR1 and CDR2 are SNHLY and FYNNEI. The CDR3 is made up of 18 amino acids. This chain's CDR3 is CASSDFVMWGGSTDTQYF. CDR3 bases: TGTGCCAGCAGTGATTTTGTTATGTGGGGAGGATCCACAGATACGCAGTATTTT.

CDR3 in DNA: TGTGCTAGTGGTTTGGGGGCAGGTTTCACTGAAGCTTTCTTT. This codes for CASGLGAGFTEAFF. The chain is built from TRBV12-5 and TRBJ1-1; no reliable D call. The CDR3 runs 14 residues. The germline V gene has CDR1 LGHNT and CDR2 FRNRAP. V was cut by 1 base and J by 4 bases, with 10 bases left in between.

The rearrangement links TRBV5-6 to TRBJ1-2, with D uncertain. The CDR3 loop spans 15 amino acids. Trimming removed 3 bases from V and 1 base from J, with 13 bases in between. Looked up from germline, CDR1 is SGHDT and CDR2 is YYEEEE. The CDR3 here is CASSSNGGFNYGYTF. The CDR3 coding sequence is TGTGCCAGCAGCTCAAACGGAGGATTTAACTATGGCTACACCTTC.

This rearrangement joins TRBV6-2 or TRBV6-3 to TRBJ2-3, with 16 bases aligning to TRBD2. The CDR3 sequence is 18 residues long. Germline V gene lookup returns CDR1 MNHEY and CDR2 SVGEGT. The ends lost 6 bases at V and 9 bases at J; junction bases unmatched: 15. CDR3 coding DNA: TGTGCCAGCAGCCCCGGGACTAGCGGGGGGGCGACATCGAGAACGCAGTATTTT. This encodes CASSPGTSGGATSRTQYF.

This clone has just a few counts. CDR3 amino acids: CASSLGSSGWETQYF. DNA for the CDR3: TGTGCCAGCAGCTTAGGTTCTAGCGGTTGGGAGACCCAGTACTTC. The V call is TRBV7-9, the J call TRBJ2-5; 7 positions match TRBD2. This CDR3 is 15 amino acids long. The ends lost 1 base at V and 5 bases at J; junction bases unmatched: 7. CDR1 is SEHNR, CDR2 FQNEAQ, per germline (reference sequence).

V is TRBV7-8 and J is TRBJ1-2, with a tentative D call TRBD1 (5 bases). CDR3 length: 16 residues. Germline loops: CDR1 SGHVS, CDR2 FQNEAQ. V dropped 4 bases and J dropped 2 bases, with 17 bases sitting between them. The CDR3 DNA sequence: TGTGCCAGCAGCTCCACAGGTCGGGGGTCCAACTATGGCTACACCTTC. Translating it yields CASSSTGRGSNYGYTF. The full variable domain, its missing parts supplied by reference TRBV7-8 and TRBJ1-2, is GAGVSQSPRYKVAKRGQDVALRCDPISGHVSLFWYQQALGQGPEFLTYFQNEAQLDKSGLPSDRFFAERPEGSVSTLKIQRTQQEDSAVYLCASSSTGRGSNYGYTFGSGTRLTVV.

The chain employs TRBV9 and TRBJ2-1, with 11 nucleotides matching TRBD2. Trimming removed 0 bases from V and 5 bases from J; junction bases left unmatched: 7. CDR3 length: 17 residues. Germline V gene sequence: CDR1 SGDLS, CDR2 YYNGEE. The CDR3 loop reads CASSVESSGGAHNEQFF. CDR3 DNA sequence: TGTGCCAGCAGCGTAGAAAGTAGCGGGGGGGCCCACAATGAGCAGTTCTTC.

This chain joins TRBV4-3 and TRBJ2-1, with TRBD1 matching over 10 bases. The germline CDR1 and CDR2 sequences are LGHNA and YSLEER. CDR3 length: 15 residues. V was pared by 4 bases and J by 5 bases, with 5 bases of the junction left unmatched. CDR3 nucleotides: TGCGCCAGCAGCCCCCGAGGACAGGGGGACAATGAGCAGTTCTTC. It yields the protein CASSPRGQGDNEQFF.

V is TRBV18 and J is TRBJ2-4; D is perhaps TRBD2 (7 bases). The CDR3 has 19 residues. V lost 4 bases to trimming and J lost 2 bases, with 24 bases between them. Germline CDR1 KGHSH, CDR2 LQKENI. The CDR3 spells CASSLPRWGGERTKNIQYF. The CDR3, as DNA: TGTGCCAGCTCACTCCCCCGTTGGGGGGGCGAGAGAACCAAAAACATTCAGTACTTC.

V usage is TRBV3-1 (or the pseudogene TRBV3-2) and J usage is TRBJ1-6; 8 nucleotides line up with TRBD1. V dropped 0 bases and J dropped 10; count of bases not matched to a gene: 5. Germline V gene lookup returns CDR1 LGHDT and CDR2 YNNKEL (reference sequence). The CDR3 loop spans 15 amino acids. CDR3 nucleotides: TGTGCCAGCAGCCAAGAACGCAGGGGGCTATCACCCCTCCACTTT. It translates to CASSQERRGLSPLHF.

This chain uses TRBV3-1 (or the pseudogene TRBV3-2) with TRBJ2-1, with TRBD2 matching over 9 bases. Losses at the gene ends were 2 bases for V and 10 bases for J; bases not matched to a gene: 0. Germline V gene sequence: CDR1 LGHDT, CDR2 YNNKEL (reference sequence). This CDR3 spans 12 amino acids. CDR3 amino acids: CASSQLAGEQFF. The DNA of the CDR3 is TGTGCCAGCAGCCAACTAGCGGGGGAGCAGTTCTTC.

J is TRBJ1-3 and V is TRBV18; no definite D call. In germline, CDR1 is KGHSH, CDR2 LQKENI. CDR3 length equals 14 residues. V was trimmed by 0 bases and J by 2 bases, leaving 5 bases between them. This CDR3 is CASSPPATGNTIYF. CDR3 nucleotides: TGTGCCAGCTCACCACCGGCCACTGGAAACACCATATATTTT.

Here the CDR3 DNA reads TGTGCCATCGGGGGACAGGGGACTGGAAACACCATATATTTT. Protein product: CAIGGQGTGNTIYF. The chain employs TRBV10-3 and TRBJ1-3, with 10 positions matching TRBD1. The CDR3 runs to 14 residues. Losses at the gene ends were 8 bases for V and 2 bases for J; bases not matched to a gene: 3. Germline loops: CDR1 ENHRY, CDR2 SYGVKD.

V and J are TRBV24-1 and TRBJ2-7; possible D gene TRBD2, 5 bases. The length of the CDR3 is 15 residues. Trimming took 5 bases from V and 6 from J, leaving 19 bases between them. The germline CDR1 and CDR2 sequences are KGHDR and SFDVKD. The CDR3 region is CATSAPPPRGGEQYF. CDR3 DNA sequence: TGTGCCACCAGTGCCCCCCCACCCCGCGGAGGCGAGCAGTACTTC.

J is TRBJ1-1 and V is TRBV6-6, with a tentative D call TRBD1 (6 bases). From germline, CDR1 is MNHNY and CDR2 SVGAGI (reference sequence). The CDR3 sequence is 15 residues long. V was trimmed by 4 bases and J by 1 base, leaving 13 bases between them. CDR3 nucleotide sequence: TGTGCCAGCAGTTTGGCGGGGGCAGGGAACACTGAAGCTTTCTTT. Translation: CASSLAGAGNTEAFF.

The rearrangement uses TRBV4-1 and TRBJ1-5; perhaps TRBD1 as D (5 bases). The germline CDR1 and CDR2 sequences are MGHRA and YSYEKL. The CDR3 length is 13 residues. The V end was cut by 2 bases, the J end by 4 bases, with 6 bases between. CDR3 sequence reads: CASSQRGNQPQHF. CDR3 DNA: TGCGCCAGCAGCCAACGGGGGAATCAGCCCCAGCATTTT.

The chain's CDR3 is CASSWAGGNTEAFF. Written as DNA, the CDR3 is TGCGCCAGCAGCTGGGCAGGAGGGAACACTGAAGCTTTCTTT. This sequence joins TRBV5-1 and TRBJ1-1; no definite D call. V lost 3 bases and J 1 base, leaving 10 bases between the germline ends. The CDR3 sequence is 14 residues long. Germline loops: CDR1 SGHRS, CDR2 YFSETQ.

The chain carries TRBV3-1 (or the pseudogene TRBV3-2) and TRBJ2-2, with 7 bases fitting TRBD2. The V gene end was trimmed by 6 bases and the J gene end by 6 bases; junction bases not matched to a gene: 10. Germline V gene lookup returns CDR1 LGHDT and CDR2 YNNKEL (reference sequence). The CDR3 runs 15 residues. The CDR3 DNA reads TGTGCCAGCAGTCCTTTGACTAGCCAAGCCGGGGAGCTGTTTTTT. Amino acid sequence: CASSPLTSQAGELFF.

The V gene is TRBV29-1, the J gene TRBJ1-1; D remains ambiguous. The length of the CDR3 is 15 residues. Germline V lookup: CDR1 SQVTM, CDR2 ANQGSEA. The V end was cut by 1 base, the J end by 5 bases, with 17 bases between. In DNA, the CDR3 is TGCAGCGTTGAAGCGAGGAGGCGCGGATTAACTGAAGCTTTCTTT. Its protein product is CSVEARRRGLTEAFF.